A selection of T cell receptor beta chains follows, all from one sample in a study of beta chain features in type 1 diabetes. Repertoires were generated with immunoSEQ multiplex PCR, while TCRdb's copy carries only in-frame clones and drops some. The sample carries 150,000 or so clones, around a tenth recorded once. The sequenced sample consisted of central memory CD4+ T cells from blood. These receptor sequences come from a man between 18 and 29 years old in good health. Both conserved end residues are part of each CDR3. The D gene is left open where the match is weak. Some rows have no size entry. The others give once, few or many, or a class for an expanded clone.

cdr3_aa	cdr3_nt	clone_size	v_call	j_call	d_call
CASSVEEGGTEAFF	TGTGCCAGCAGCGTAGAGGAGGGAGGCACTGAAGCTTTCTTT	few	TRBV9	TRBJ1-1	NA
CASRRQDTYEQYF	TGTGCCAGTAGGAGACAGGACACCTACGAGCAGTACTTC	few	TRBV19	TRBJ2-7	NA
CASSVEAGEETQYF	TGTGCCAGCAGCGTAGAGGCGGGGGAAGAGACCCAGTACTTC	few	TRBV9	TRBJ2-5	TRBD2
CASSLGDNEQFF	TGCGCCAGCAGCCTCGGGGACAATGAGCAGTTCTTC	few	TRBV4-3	TRBJ2-1	NA
CASSEYPSQGSSPLHF	TGTGCCAGCAGTGAATACCCCTCCCAGGGGTCCTCACCCCTCCACTTT	NA	TRBV25-1	TRBJ1-6	NA
CASSSYRESYEQYF	TGTGCCAGCAGCTCCTACAGGGAATCCTACGAGCAGTACTTC	few	TRBV11-2	TRBJ2-7	NA
CASSAPGGVYGYTF	TGTGCCAGCAGCGCCCCCGGCGGGGTCTATGGCTACACCTTC	few	TRBV7-9	TRBJ1-2	NA
CASSPDRDRFSYF	TGTGCCAGCAGCCCAGACCGGGACAGGTTTTCGTATTTT	few	TRBV7-9	TRBJ2-3	TRBD1
CASSFMSADTQYF	TGTGCCAGCAGCTTTATGAGCGCAGATACGCAGTATTTT	few	TRBV11-3	TRBJ2-3	NA
CASRTTGYSEQYF	TGTGCCAGCAGAACGACAGGGTACTCCGAGCAGTACTTC	few	TRBV14	TRBJ2-7	TRBD1
CASSYSRVDTEAFF	TGTGCCAGCAGTTACTCCCGGGTGGACACTGAAGCTTTCTTT	NA	TRBV6-6	TRBJ1-1	NA
CASSLQLLGQGDSYEQYF	TGCGCCAGCAGCCTTCAATTACTCGGACAGGGGGACTCCTACGAGCAGTACTTC	NA	TRBV4-1	TRBJ2-7	TRBD1
CASSPDRQGEQYF	TGCGCCAGCAGCCCGGACAGGCAGGGTGAACAGTACTTC	few	TRBV5-1	TRBJ2-7	TRBD1
CASSLVGQGSYNEQFF	TGTGCCAGCAGTTTAGTGGGACAGGGATCCTACAATGAGCAGTTCTTC	many	TRBV28	TRBJ2-1	TRBD1
CASSVAGGFYNEQFF	TGTGCCAGCAGCGTAGCGGGGGGGTTTTACAATGAGCAGTTCTTC	few	TRBV9	TRBJ2-1	TRBD2
CASSGQGHTGELFF	TGTGCCAGCAGCGGACAGGGGCACACCGGGGAGCTGTTTTTT	few	TRBV7-3	TRBJ2-2	TRBD1
CATRGGATGNTIYF	TGTGCCACGCGAGGGGGGGCAACGGGAAACACCATATATTTT	NA	TRBV10-3	TRBJ1-3	NA
CASSGQGNNQPQHF	TGTGCCAGCAGTGGCCAGGGTAACAATCAGCCCCAGCATTTT	NA	TRBV2	TRBJ1-5	NA
CASSSLGTGNTGELFF	TGTGCCAGCAGTTCCCTCGGGACAGGGAACACCGGGGAGCTGTTTTTT	NA	TRBV27	TRBJ2-2	TRBD1
CASSLPTAYEQFF	TGTGCCAGCAGTTTACCAACAGCCTATGAGCAGTTCTTC	NA	TRBV28	TRBJ2-1	NA
CASSQRVETQYF	TGTGCCAGCAGCCAGCGCGTGGAGACCCAGTACTTC	many	TRBV14	TRBJ2-5	NA
CASSPTGVGTEAFF	TGCGCCAGCAGCCCTACAGGGGTAGGAACTGAAGCTTTCTTT	few	TRBV5-1	TRBJ1-1	TRBD1
CASGQVVSSYNEQFF	TGTGCCAGTGGACAGGTTGTGAGCTCCTACAATGAGCAGTTCTTC	NA	TRBV19	TRBJ2-1	TRBD1
CASSPVGGSRVSGNTIYF	TGTGCCAGCAGCCCCGTTGGGGGGTCTAGAGTCTCTGGAAACACCATATATTTT	few	TRBV7-6	TRBJ1-3	NA
CASSLLQVGYTF	TGTGCCAGCAGTTTGCTACAGGTTGGCTACACCTTC	NA	TRBV28	TRBJ1-2	NA
CASSLAQDYGYTF	TGCGCCAGCAGCTTGGCCCAGGACTATGGCTACACCTTC	NA	TRBV5-1	TRBJ1-2	NA
CATSREGGQSYGYTF	TGTGCCACCAGCAGAGAGGGGGGGCAATCCTATGGCTACACCTTC	few	TRBV15	TRBJ1-2	NA
CASSQDPVTDTQYF	TGTGCCAGCAGCCAAGATCCAGTCACAGATACGCAGTATTTT	few	TRBV4-2	TRBJ2-3	NA
CSVEVADRGYNEQFF	TGCAGCGTTGAAGTCGCGGACAGGGGTTACAATGAGCAGTTCTTC	NA	TRBV29-1	TRBJ2-1	TRBD1
CASTLRTVSSYNEQFF	TGTGCCAGTACCCTGCGAACAGTTAGCTCCTACAATGAGCAGTTCTTC	few	TRBV19	TRBJ2-1	NA
CAIRWDSQETQYF	TGTGCCATCAGATGGGACAGCCAAGAGACCCAGTACTTC	few	TRBV10-3	TRBJ2-5	TRBD1
CASSPRRDRPYNEQFF	TGTGCCAGCAGCCCGAGGCGGGACAGGCCTTACAATGAGCAGTTCTTC	NA	TRBV7-9	TRBJ2-1	TRBD1
CASSLAGTSSRNEQFF	TGTGCCAGCAGCTTAGCTGGGACTAGCTCGCGCAATGAGCAGTTCTTC	many	TRBV7-2	TRBJ2-1	TRBD2
CAWSSGGGGDTQYF	TGTGCCTGGTCTTCCGGGGGAGGTGGAGATACGCAGTATTTT	few	TRBV30	TRBJ2-3	NA
CASSVVQGLSLGANVLTF	TGTGCCAGCAGCGTAGTCCAGGGCCTCTCTCTGGGGGCCAACGTCCTGACTTTC	few	TRBV9	TRBJ2-6	NA
CASSLGRQETQYF	TGTGCCAGCAGTCTCGGCAGGCAAGAGACCCAGTACTTC	few	TRBV6-6	TRBJ2-5	NA
CASSTPGQGWETQYF	TGTGCCAGCAGTACCCCGGGACAGGGTTGGGAGACCCAGTACTTC	few	TRBV28	TRBJ2-5	TRBD1
CSVEGTSGDYEQYF	TGCAGCGTTGAAGGGACTAGCGGGGACTACGAGCAGTACTTC	NA	TRBV29-1	TRBJ2-7	TRBD2
CASRKMSRQGARGELFF	TGTGCCAGTAGAAAAATGTCCCGACAGGGGGCACGCGGGGAGCTGTTTTTT	few	TRBV19	TRBJ2-2	TRBD1
CASIRGGPNNEQFF	TGTGCCAGCATTCGGGGGGGGCCCAACAATGAGCAGTTCTTC	NA	TRBV28	TRBJ2-1	TRBD2
CAWSTGKYEAFF	TGTGCCTGGAGTACGGGGAAGTACGAAGCTTTCTTT	many	TRBV30	TRBJ1-1	NA